This T cell receptor (beta chain) was captured in a study of identical twins. Study-wide points: Within beta out-of-frame sequences, the excess sharing observed between twins was weaker. In monozygotic twins, models underestimated the sharing of out-of-frame TCR alpha. Cord blood beta clonotypes that were abundant carried fewer insertions, and memory repertoires showed no such trend.

A few counts support this clonotype. Its matching antigen is unknown. A universal primer site arose from template switching, and cDNA bore unique molecular identifiers. TCRdb reanalysed the 5' RACE reads using MiXCR and keeps one entry per CDR3 protein. The repertoire holds about 480,000 distinct CDR3 sequences, approximately 15% seen once, with 0.52% in the top ten. Per the germline V gene, CDR1 is SGHAT and CDR2 is FQNNGV. The CDR3 loop spans 15 amino acids. Germline trimming cut 5 bases from V and 3 bases from J; bases unmatched to any gene: 9. The same data also contributed to another study, on yellow fever vaccine responses in identical twins.

The sample was CD4+ T cells sorted from blood. The TCR comes from a young woman in good health. The chain is built from TRBV11-2 and TRBJ1-1; 7 bases match TRBD1. The CDR3 region has the DNA TGTGCCAGCAGCCCTAGACAGGGAGAGTACACTGAAGCTTTCTTT. Amino acids: CASSPRQGEYTEAFF.